The 9 T cell receptor beta chains below come from one sample, sequenced in a study of T-cell reconstitution after alpha-beta-depleted transplantation in children. Unique molecular identifiers were incorporated during preparation of the TCRbeta library. Using its own MiXCR run on the PCR reads, TCRdb lists one record per CDR3 protein. Of 130,000 or so distinct CDR3 sequences detected, approximately 8.7% appear once; the ten largest clones hold around 24%. The sequencing here drew on PBMCs, mostly from graft donor cells, taken 180 days after TCRalphabeta/CD19-depleted stem cell transplant. These receptors were taken from a girl under three years old who had a stem cell transplant for combined immunodeficiency, so the T cells may come from the graft donor.

This clonotype occurred a few times. The chain couples TRBV10-3 to TRBJ2-1, with 9 bases matching TRBD2. The germline V gene encodes CDR1 ENHRY and CDR2 SYGVKD. J lost 4 bases, V lost 0 bases, and 4 bases had no gene match. The CDR3 is made up of 16 amino acids. The CDR3 reads CAISESSGGRYNEQFF. CDR3 sequence (DNA): TGTGCCATCAGTGAGTCCAGCGGGGGGCGGTACAATGAGCAGTTCTTC.

This clonotype was seen ten or more times. V usage is TRBV10-3 and J usage is TRBJ1-4; D ambiguous. This CDR3 is built from 15 residues. CDR1 and CDR2 (germline): ENHRY, SYGVKD. V lost 0 bases to trimming and J lost 0 bases, with 5 bases between them. The CDR3 spells CAISESAATNEKLFF. Here the CDR3 DNA reads TGTGCCATCAGTGAGTCGGCTGCAACTAATGAAAAACTGTTTTTT.

This clonotype has just a few counts. The genes are TRBV6-5 and TRBJ2-7; 9 positions match TRBD1. V shed 8 bases and J 6 bases; nucleotides not matched to a gene: 8. Germline V gene sequence: CDR1 MNHEY, CDR2 SVGAGI. This CDR3 has 13 amino acids. CDR3 DNA sequence: TGTGCCAGCTTGGGACAGGGAAGGAGCGAGCAGTACTTC. Amino acids: CASLGQGRSEQYF.

In its sample, this clonotype was seen a few times. CDR3 nucleotides: TGTGCCAGCAGTCCCAGCCCCGCGGGAACTGAAGCTTTCTTT. As protein: CASSPSPAGTEAFF. J is TRBJ1-1 and V is TRBV12-3 or TRBV12-4; D gene uncertain. CDR3 length equals 14 residues. The V end was cut by 5 bases, the J end by 5 bases, with 15 bases between.

This clonotype was counted between two and nine times. The genes are TRBV12-3 or TRBV12-4 and TRBJ2-7; 8 bases are shared with TRBD2. The V segment lost 3 bases and the J segment 5 bases; nucleotides outside the gene matches: 6. The CDR3 is 14 residues long. The DNA of the CDR3 is TGTGCCAGCAGTTTCGGACTAGCCGCCCACGAGCAGTACTTC. Amino acids: CASSFGLAAHEQYF.

This clonotype was counted a few times. This rearrangement joins TRBV7-3 to TRBJ1-1; D unclear. The CDR3 length is 15 residues. Germline assignment: CDR1 SGHTA and CDR2 FQGTGA. V was pared by 5 bases and J by 1 base, with 14 bases between. The CDR3 region has the DNA TGTGCCAGCAGCCTCCACCAGCTCGGGAACACTGAAGCTTTCTTT. Translated: CASSLHQLGNTEAFF.

This clonotype was picked up a small number of times. The chain recombines TRBV6-2 or TRBV6-3 with TRBJ2-2; 7 bases match TRBD1. This CDR3 is built from 17 residues. The V gene's germline CDR1 is MNHEY and CDR2 SVGEGT. The V gene end was trimmed by 4 bases and the J gene end by 2 bases; junction bases not matched to a gene: 10. In DNA, the CDR3 is TGTGCCAGCAGTTTCCCGACAGGGTTAAGAAACACCGGGGAGCTGTTTTTT. As protein: CASSFPTGLRNTGELFF.

This clonotype was counted a few times. The V call is TRBV20-1, the J call TRBJ1-2; D perhaps matches TRBD1 (6 bases). Germline V gives CDR1 DFQATT, CDR2 SNEGSKA (reference sequence). Trimming took off 3 bases at V and 5 bases at J, with 22 bases between the two ends. The CDR3 covers 16 residues. CDR3: CSARTDSSPWVYGYTF. CDR3 DNA: TGCAGTGCTAGGACGGACAGCTCCCCCTGGGTTTATGGCTACACCTTC.

This clonotype was detected a few times. V is TRBV12-3 or TRBV12-4 and J is TRBJ1-1; D may be TRBD1 (5 bases). The germline V and J ends were trimmed by 1 base and 6 bases, with 9 bases remaining between them. The CDR3 is 13 amino acids. Here the CDR3 reads CASSLGGVPEAFF. The CDR3, as DNA: TGTGCCAGCAGTTTAGGGGGGGTTCCTGAAGCTTTCTTT.